These 30 T cell receptor beta chains originate from one sample sequenced in a study of beta chain features in type 1 diabetes. Study findings and constraints: Type 1 diabetes patients showed a moderate but significant shortening of TCRB CDR3s in all four CD4+ subsets.

These receptors' targets are unknown. Isolated RNA was reverse transcribed in full, so expressed TCRB transcripts were sequenced. Measured with immunoSEQ multiplex PCR; TCRdb has only the in-frame clones, and not every one. The sample consists of some 360,000 clones, around 10% of them appearing once. The specimen sequenced was central memory CD4+ T cells from blood. The receptors shown here come from a man aged 30-40 years with type 1 diabetes.

This clone was observed a few times. The V gene is TRBV27, the J gene TRBJ1-5; D is perhaps TRBD1 (5 bases). The CDR3 sequence is 14 residues long. V was trimmed by 2 bases and J by 5 bases, leaving 10 bases between them. The V gene's germline CDR1 is MNHEY and CDR2 SMNVEV (reference sequence). CDR3 DNA: TGTGCCAGCAGTTTACAGGGAGGGCATCAGCCCCAGCATTTT. It yields the protein CASSLQGGHQPQHF.

This clone was detected only a few times. The CDR3 DNA follows: TGTGCCAGCACCGAGGGGGGCTCGAACACTGAAGCTTTCTTT. Protein sequence: CASTEGGSNTEAFF. This rearrangement joins TRBV6-5 to TRBJ1-1; D may be TRBD1 (6 bases). V lost 7 bases and J 1 base, leaving 13 bases between the germline ends. In germline, CDR1 is MNHEY, CDR2 SVGAGI. This CDR3 contains 14 residues.

V and J are TRBV27 and TRBJ2-3, with D unresolved. Germline values: CDR1 MNHEY, CDR2 SMNVEV (reference sequence). This CDR3 is 13 amino acids long. Here the CDR3 DNA reads TGTGTAACTGGGCGGCTAAACACAGATACGCAGTATTTT. This gives the protein CVTGRLNTDTQYF.

CDR3 in DNA: TGTGCCAGCAGCTCCCCCCGGGACAGGGCCTACGAGCAGTACTTC. Translating gives CASSSPRDRAYEQYF. V gene TRBV11-2 combines with J gene TRBJ2-7; the match to TRBD1 covers 9 bases. V shed 4 bases and J 2 bases; nucleotides not matched to a gene: 6. This CDR3 comprises 15 residues. CDR1 and CDR2 from the germline V gene are SGHAT and FQNNGV.

V and J are TRBV7-3 and TRBJ2-5, with D unresolved. Trimming stripped 4 bases from V and 5 bases from J, with 17 bases between. Germline values: CDR1 SGHTA, CDR2 FQGTGA. The CDR3 is made up of 15 amino acids. CDR3: CASSSGPDVFETQYF. The CDR3 nucleotides are TGTGCCAGCAGCTCGGGTCCCGATGTGTTTGAGACCCAGTACTTC.

A note on this clone: Other DNA sequences in the same sample also yield this CDR3. The chain joins TRBV11-2 to TRBJ1-5, with D unclear. V shed 0 bases and J shed 6 bases, with 6 bases lying between them. The germline CDR1 and CDR2 sequences are SGHAT and FQNNGV. The CDR3 spans 13 residues. The CDR3 DNA is TGTGCCAGCAGCTTAGATCTTCGTCAGCCCCAGCATTTT. This codes for CASSLDLRQPQHF.

The chain couples TRBV11-2 to TRBJ2-7; D unclear. V lost 8 bases and J lost 6, with 20 bases in between. Germline CDR1 SGHAT, CDR2 FQNNGV. The CDR3 sequence is 14 residues long. The CDR3, as DNA: TGTGCCAGCCACCCTGACGGTTCCCCTGGCGAGCAGTACTTC. This gives the protein CASHPDGSPGEQYF.

The chain combines TRBV5-1 with TRBJ2-7; maybe TRBD2 (7 bases). Trimming removed 2 bases at V and 4 bases at J, with 13 bases between. The CDR3 spans 14 residues. The V gene's germline CDR1 is SGHRS and CDR2 YFSETQ. The DNA of the CDR3 is TGCGCCAGCAGCTTTACGGGGGGCGCGTACGAGCAGTACTTC. It specifies CASSFTGGAYEQYF.

This chain joins TRBV5-1 and TRBJ2-2; TRBD1 aligns across 7 bases. The J segment lost 0 bases and the V segment lost 3 bases, leaving 2 bases of the junction unmatched. The CDR3 is made up of 15 amino acids. Germline V gene sequence: CDR1 SGHRS, CDR2 YFSETQ. The CDR3 nucleotides read TGCGCCAGCAGCTCTCAGGGGGCGAACACCGGGGAGCTGTTTTTT. Protein sequence: CASSSQGANTGELFF.

The chain couples TRBV18 to TRBJ1-1; no reliable D call. Germline CDR1 is KGHSH and CDR2 is LQKENI. There are 12 residues in the CDR3. The V end was cut by 3 bases, the J end by 4 bases, with 6 bases between. The DNA for the CDR3 is TGTGCCAGCTCACCGGAATTCACTGAAGCTTTCTTT. Its protein product is CASSPEFTEAFF.

The CDR3 DNA reads TGTGCCAGCAGACCGGAGATCTACGAGCAGTACTTC. It is translated as CASRPEIYEQYF. The chain carries TRBV2 and TRBJ2-7; no clear D gene. The CDR3 extends over 12 amino acids. The germline V and J ends were trimmed by 6 bases and 3 bases, with 9 bases remaining between them. Per germline, CDR1 SNHLY and CDR2 FYNNEI. Together with reference TRBV2 and TRBJ2-7, the CDR3 gives the full variable domain: EPEVTQTPSHQVTQMGQEVILRCVPISNHLYFYWYRQILGQKVEFLVSFYNNEISEKSEIFDDQFSVERPDGSNFTLKIRSTKLEDSAMYFCASRPEIYEQYFGPGTRLTVT.

V and J are TRBV5-1 and TRBJ1-5; unclear D gene. The CDR3 is made up of 14 amino acids. V lost 0 bases and J 7 bases, leaving 11 bases between the germline ends. Germline V gene data show CDR1 as SGHRS and CDR2 as YFSETQ. The chain's CDR3 is CASSLGPGEQPQHF. DNA for the CDR3: TGCGCCAGCAGCTTGGGCCCTGGGGAACAGCCCCAGCATTTT. Together with reference TRBV5-1 and TRBJ1-5, the CDR3 gives the full variable domain: KAGVTQTPRYLIKTRGQQVTLSCSPISGHRSVSWYQQTPGQGLQFLFEYFSETQRNKGNFPGRFSGRQFSNSRSEMNVSTLELGDSALYLCASSLGPGEQPQHFGDGTRLSIL.

This clone was detected a few times. The genes are TRBV5-1 and TRBJ1-5; no firm D call. V lost 0 bases, J lost 4 bases, and 11 bases lay in between. Germline loops: CDR1 SGHRS, CDR2 YFSETQ. This CDR3 region has 15 residues. DNA for the CDR3: TGCGCCAGCAGCTTGGGTTTTGGGGATAATCAGCCCCAGCATTTT. Translated: CASSLGFGDNQPQHF.

The genes are TRBV28 and TRBJ2-7; TRBD2 agrees at 14 bases. Germline trimming cut 5 bases from V and 6 bases from J; bases unmatched to any gene: 12. The V gene's germline CDR1 is MDHEN and CDR2 SYDVKM. The CDR3 is 17 amino acids. CDR3 sequence: CASSMYPGTSGSVEQYF. CDR3 bases: TGTGCCAGCAGTATGTACCCTGGGACTAGCGGGAGTGTCGAGCAGTACTTC.

The chain links TRBV2 to TRBJ2-2, with D possibly TRBD2 on 5 matching bases. Germline V gene lookup returns CDR1 SNHLY and CDR2 FYNNEI. The CDR3 contains 14 residues. V lost 6 bases and J 6 bases, leaving 14 bases between the germline ends. The CDR3 loop reads CASSLAVGPGELFF. As DNA, the CDR3 is TGTGCCAGCAGCCTAGCCGTTGGGCCCGGGGAGCTGTTTTTT.

This clone has only a few counts. This chain links TRBV7-3 with TRBJ2-5; 9 bases line up with TRBD2. The junction had 9 bases not matched to a gene; V was cut back by 2 bases and J by 5 bases. Looked up from germline, CDR1 is SGHTA and CDR2 is FQGTGA. The CDR3 is 16 residues long. The CDR3: CASSLGGGRALETQYF. The CDR3 region has the DNA TGTGCCAGCAGCTTAGGAGGCGGGAGGGCCCTGGAGACCCAGTACTTC.

This clone was seen a few times. V and J are TRBV4-1 and TRBJ2-5; D remains unclear. The length of the CDR3 is 12 residues. Trimming stripped 4 bases from V and 7 bases from J, with 10 bases between. Germline-derived CDR1 and CDR2 are MGHRA and YSYEKL. The CDR3 here is CASSRAGGTQYF. The CDR3 bases are TGCGCCAGCAGCCGAGCTGGTGGGACCCAGTACTTC.

The rearrangement links TRBV6-5 to TRBJ2-7; 7 bases map to TRBD1. Unmatched junction bases numbered 6, after V lost 4 bases and J lost 6 bases. CDR3 size: 13 residues. The V gene's germline CDR1 is MNHEY and CDR2 SVGAGI. The CDR3 is CASSFDRVSEQYF. Here the CDR3 DNA reads TGTGCCAGCAGTTTTGACAGGGTTAGCGAGCAGTACTTC.

This clone was counted a few times. The chain joins TRBV30 to TRBJ1-1; 7 bases are shared with TRBD1. Germline CDR1 is GTSNPN and CDR2 is SVGIG (reference sequence). The CDR3 covers 14 residues. Trimming at V came to 4 bases and at J to 0 bases, leaving 5 bases not matched to a gene. This chain's CDR3 is CAWIYTGVNTEAFF. For the CDR3, the DNA is TGTGCCTGGATTTATACAGGGGTGAACACTGAAGCTTTCTTT.

This clone was recorded many times. This rearrangement joins TRBV7-2 to TRBJ2-3, with 12 bases fitting TRBD2. The germline CDR1 and CDR2 sequences are SGHTA and FQGNSA. Unmatched junction bases numbered 11, after V lost 5 bases and J lost 5 bases. The CDR3 has 17 residues. The chain's CDR3 is CASSKHRASGGGDTQYF. The CDR3 coding sequence is TGTGCCAGCAGCAAACACCGGGCTAGCGGGGGGGGAGATACGCAGTATTTT.

Only a few counts were recorded for this clone. V gene TRBV9 combines with J gene TRBJ2-7; D unresolved. This CDR3 comprises 14 residues. V lost 6 bases, J lost 9 bases, and 22 bases lay in between. The germline V gene has CDR1 SGDLS and CDR2 YYNGEE. This CDR3 reads CASIDSRTAFGQYF. The CDR3 region has the DNA TGTGCCAGCATCGACTCCCGGACCGCTTTTGGGCAGTACTTC. Complete variable domain (other parts from reference TRBV9 and TRBJ2-7): DSGVTQTPKHLITATGQRVTLRCSPRSGDLSVYWYQQSLDQGLQFLIQYYNGEERAKGNILERFSAQQFPDLHSELNLSSLELGDSALYFCASIDSRTAFGQYFGPGTRLTVT.

This clone was recorded a few times. This chain connects TRBV11-1 to TRBJ2-7, with a tentative D call TRBD1 (6 bases). Germline loops: CDR1 SGHAT, CDR2 FQDESV (reference sequence). The CDR3 runs to 15 residues. V gave up 3 bases and J gave up 0 bases, with 12 bases separating them. In DNA, the CDR3 is TGTGCCAGCAGCTTCGCGCAGGGGAGCTCCTACGAGCAGTACTTC. Its protein is CASSFAQGSSYEQYF. The full variable domain, completed using reference TRBV11-1 and TRBJ2-7, is EAEVAQSPRYKITEKSQAVAFWCDPISGHATLYWYRQILGQGPELLVQFQDESVVDDSQLPKDRFSAERLKGVDSTLKIQPAELGDSAMYLCASSFAQGSSYEQYFGPGTRLTVT.

This clone showed up just a few times. V is TRBV10-3 and J is TRBJ2-3; TRBD2 matches at 10 bases. Germline V lookup: CDR1 ENHRY, CDR2 SYGVKD. The CDR3 is made up of 14 amino acids. The V and J ends lost 10 bases and 1 base, in that order; junction bases with no gene match: 5. DNA of the CDR3: TGTGCCACAGGGACTAGCGATCGCACAGATACGCAGTATTTT. It translates to CATGTSDRTDTQYF.

V is TRBV4-2 and J is TRBJ2-5; D is unclear. V was clipped by 5 bases and J by 3 bases, with 13 bases between them. The CDR3 spans 14 residues. Per the germline V gene, CDR1 is LGHNA and CDR2 is YNFKEQ. Written as DNA, the CDR3 is TGTGCCAGCAGCAAAGCAGGCCAGGAAGAGACCCAGTACTTC. The encoded protein is CASSKAGQEETQYF.

Note on this clone: This probably arose from a read error, given a far larger clone one base away. The chain is built from TRBV6-6 and TRBJ2-1, with D perhaps TRBD2 (5 bases). The CDR3 consists of 14 residues. Germline V CDR1 and CDR2: MNHNY, SVGAGI (reference sequence). The CDR3 region is CASSPAESYNEQVF. DNA for the CDR3: TGTGCCAGCAGTCCAGCGGAATCCTACAATGAGCAGGTCTTC.

With respect to this clone: The junction and the germline gene differ at one end; a read error may be behind it. V and J are TRBV6-1 and TRBJ1-4; 7 bases map to TRBD1. This CDR3 has 16 residues. Germline CDR1 MNHNS, CDR2 SASEGT. CDR3 sequence (DNA): TGCGCCAGCAGTGACTTTCAGGGGGCAACTAATGAAAAACTGTTTTTT. It codes for CASSDFQGATNEKLFF.

This clone came up a few times. V usage is TRBV27 and J usage is TRBJ1-5; 8 positions agree with TRBD1. This CDR3 spans 15 amino acids. V shed 6 bases and J 3 bases; nucleotides not matched to a gene: 7. In germline, CDR1 is MNHEY, CDR2 SMNVEV (reference sequence). The CDR3, as DNA: TGTGCCAGCAGCATCTCGGGACAGGTCAATCAGCCCCAGCATTTT. Its protein product is CASSISGQVNQPQHF.

V and J are TRBV10-3 and TRBJ1-5, with TRBD1 as a possible D gene (6 bases). Germline values: CDR1 ENHRY, CDR2 SYGVKD. Trimming removed 0 bases from V and 7 bases from J, with 10 bases in between. The CDR3 covers 14 residues. CDR3 in DNA: TGTGCCATCAGTGAGTCATGGGGGCTCCAGCCCCAGCATTTT. Residues: CAISESWGLQPQHF.

This clone has just a few counts. The rearrangement links TRBV7-2 to TRBJ2-2; D might be TRBD2 (6 bases). Trimming pared 4 bases from V and 5 bases from J, leaving 8 bases between. Germline loops: CDR1 SGHTA, CDR2 FQGNSA. The CDR3 contains 13 residues. The CDR3 DNA reads as TGTGCCAGCAGCTCGGGGGATACCGGGGAGCTGTTTTTT. Its translation is CASSSGDTGELFF.

Of note for this clone: Within the sample, other DNA sequences also encode this same CDR3. The CDR3 region has the DNA TGTGCCAGCAGTTCACGAGACGGCACAGATACGCAGTATTTT. Its translation is CASSSRDGTDTQYF. The chain carries TRBV28 and TRBJ2-3; D not certain. Trimming removed 4 bases at V and 1 base at J, with 9 bases between. The germline CDR1 and CDR2 sequences are MDHEN and SYDVKM. The CDR3 has 14 amino acids.